This T cell receptor beta chain was identified in a study of shared clonotypes between healthy human individuals. Study context: CD4 naive cells filled three plates per donor, CD4 memory three, CD8 naive two and CD8 memory one.

Study results and limitations: Clonotype sharing across donors was expected to vary with sequencing depth. Sharing across a few donors was seen in 4% to 5% of naive CD4 clonotypes.

Notes on this clone: Its specificity is unknown.

Sequencing used immunoSEQ multiplex PCR; TCRdb keeps in-frame clones, though not all of them. The sample consists of about 2.1 million clones, roughly 93% of them appearing once. The V and J ends lost 3 bases and 5 bases respectively, with 8 bases between them. The CDR3 covers 12 residues. Germline assignment: CDR1 MNHEY and CDR2 SVGAGI. CD45RO-negative, CCR7-selected cells formed the naive CD8 fraction, which excluded terminally differentiated effector memory CD45RA+ cells. This TCR came from a man aged 18 to 35 in good health. Some clones in this sample may be carry-over from other donors' samples. Sequencing input: naive CD8+ T cells from PBMCs. V usage is TRBV6-5 and J usage is TRBJ2-7; D ambiguous. The CDR3 loop reads CASSYGSNEQYF. The CDR3 DNA reads as TGTGCCAGCAGTTATGGCTCGAACGAGCAGTACTTC.